The source of this T cell receptor beta chain is a study of T cell responses to AZD1222 COVID-19 vaccine. V lost 1 base and J 5 bases, leaving 21 bases between the germline ends. CDR3 size: 18 residues. From germline, CDR1 is LGHNA and CDR2 YSLEER. On this clone: Its antigen is not known.

Profiling relied on immunoSEQ multiplex PCR, and the TCRdb table lists in-frame clones only, not all of them. In the table there are around 140,000 clones, almost 85% of which are singletons. Regarding the study as a whole: Two AZD1222 administrations were followed by greater Spike-specific TCR breadth and depth. A reported finding is that nearly half of spike-specific TCRs target unmutated variant regions. Clonal diversity may have been underestimated in mostly white British donors.

This clonotype originated in an adult who received the MenACWY meningococcal vaccine as a control. The chain recombines TRBV4-3 with TRBJ2-1; D is possibly TRBD2 (5 bases). Sequencing was performed on peripheral blood, taken 28 days after the second dose of the MenACWY control vaccine. The CDR3 loop reads CASSQGGEGLPADNEQFF. CDR3 bases: TGCGCCAGCAGCCAAGGGGGTGAGGGCTTACCCGCCGACAATGAGCAGTTCTTC.